This T cell receptor beta chain comes out of a study of blood T cell repertoires in COVID-19. Study at large: In each case, the material was cDNA or gDNA derived from T cells, B-cell-depleted T cells, or PBMCs.

As processed by the authors: Estimation of nucleated cell counts was performed using reference gene primer amplification. Profiled with immunoSEQ multiplex PCR; TCRdb holds only in-frame clones, not every one. That table supplies the V and J calls and clone size; D and trimming were determined from the DNA. The sample has over 300,000 clones, around 89% seen once. CDR3 length: 14 residues. The V and J ends lost 6 bases and 2 bases respectively, with 12 bases between them. The germline V gene has CDR1 SNHLY and CDR2 FYNNEI. The V and J genes are TRBV2 and TRBJ2-3; D uncertain. This receptor was taken from a man in his forties or fifties with acute or convalescent COVID-19. Material for sequencing was peripheral blood. The CDR3 DNA sequence: TGTGCCAGCAGACTAAGGAGCCACACAGATACGCAGTATTTT. Translated: CASRLRSHTDTQYF. Based on the CDR3 plus reference TRBV2 and TRBJ2-3, the full variable domain is EPEVTQTPSHQVTQMGQEVILRCVPISNHLYFYWYRQILGQKVEFLVSFYNNEISEKSEIFDDQFSVERPDGSNFTLKIRSTKLEDSAMYFCASRLRSHTDTQYFGPGTRLTVL.